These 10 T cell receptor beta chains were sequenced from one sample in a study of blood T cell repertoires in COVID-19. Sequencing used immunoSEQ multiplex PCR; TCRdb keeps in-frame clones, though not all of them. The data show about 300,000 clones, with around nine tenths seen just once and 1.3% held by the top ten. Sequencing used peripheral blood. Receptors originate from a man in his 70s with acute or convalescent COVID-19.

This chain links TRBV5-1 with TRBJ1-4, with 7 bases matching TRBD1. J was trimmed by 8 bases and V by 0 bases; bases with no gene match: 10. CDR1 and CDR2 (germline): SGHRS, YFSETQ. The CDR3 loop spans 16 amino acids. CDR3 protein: CASSLDPTGDGEKLFF. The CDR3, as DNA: TGCGCCAGCAGCTTGGACCCCACAGGGGACGGGGAAAAACTGTTTTTT. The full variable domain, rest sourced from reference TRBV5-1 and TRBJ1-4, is KAGVTQTPRYLIKTRGQQVTLSCSPISGHRSVSWYQQTPGQGLQFLFEYFSETQRNKGNFPGRFSGRQFSNSRSEMNVSTLELGDSALYLCASSLDPTGDGEKLFFGSGTQLSVL.

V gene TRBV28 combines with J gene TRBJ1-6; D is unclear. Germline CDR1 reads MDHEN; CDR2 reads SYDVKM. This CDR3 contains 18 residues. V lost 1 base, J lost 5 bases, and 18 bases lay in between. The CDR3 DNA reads TGTGCCAGCAGTTTATCTTGGGGTGGCGGGGTCCATAATTCACCCCTCCACTTT. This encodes CASSLSWGGGVHNSPLHF.

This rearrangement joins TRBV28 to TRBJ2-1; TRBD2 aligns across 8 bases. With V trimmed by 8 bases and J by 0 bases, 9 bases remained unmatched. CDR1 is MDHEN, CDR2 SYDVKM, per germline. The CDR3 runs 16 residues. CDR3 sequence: CASGLAGGVSYNEQFF. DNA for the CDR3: TGTGCCAGCGGTCTAGCGGGCGGCGTCTCCTACAATGAGCAGTTCTTC.

Written as DNA, the CDR3 is TGTGCCAGCAGCCCTAGTGGTGATCGAGCGGTAGCCTACAATGAGCAGTTCTTC. This sequence encodes CASSPSGDRAVAYNEQFF. This rearrangement joins TRBV7-2 to TRBJ2-1, with D possibly matching TRBD2 (5 bases). The CDR3 consists of 18 residues. The germline gives CDR1 SGHTA, CDR2 FQGNSA. Between the trimmed V and J ends, which lost 5 bases and 2 bases, there was a span of 22 bases.

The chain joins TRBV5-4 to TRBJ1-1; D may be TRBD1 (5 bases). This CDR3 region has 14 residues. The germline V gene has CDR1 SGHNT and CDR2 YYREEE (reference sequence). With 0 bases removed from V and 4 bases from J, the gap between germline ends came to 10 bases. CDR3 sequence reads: CASSLEGPVTEAFF. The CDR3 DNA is TGTGCCAGCAGCTTGGAGGGGCCCGTCACTGAAGCTTTCTTT.

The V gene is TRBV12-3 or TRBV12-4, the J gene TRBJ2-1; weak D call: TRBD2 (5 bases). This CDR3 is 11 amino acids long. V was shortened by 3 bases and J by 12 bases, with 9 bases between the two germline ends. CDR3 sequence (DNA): TGTGCCAGCAGTTTGAGGGAGTGGCAGTTCTTC. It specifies CASSLREWQFF.

The CDR3 DNA follows: TGTGCCAGCAGCTTAATGGGGCGGAACACCGGGGAGCTGTTTTTT. Protein product: CASSLMGRNTGELFF. The chain employs TRBV28 and TRBJ2-2; the D gene is possibly TRBD1 (5 bases). Germline lookup yields CDR1 MDHEN and CDR2 SYDVKM. The CDR3 is 15 amino acids. Trimming removed 6 bases at V and 1 base at J, with 12 bases between.

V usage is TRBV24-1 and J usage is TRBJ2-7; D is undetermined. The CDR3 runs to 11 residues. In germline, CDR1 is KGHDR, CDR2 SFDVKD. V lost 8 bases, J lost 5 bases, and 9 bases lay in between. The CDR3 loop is CATTSIHEQYF. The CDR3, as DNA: TGTGCCACCACCAGTATCCACGAGCAGTACTTC.

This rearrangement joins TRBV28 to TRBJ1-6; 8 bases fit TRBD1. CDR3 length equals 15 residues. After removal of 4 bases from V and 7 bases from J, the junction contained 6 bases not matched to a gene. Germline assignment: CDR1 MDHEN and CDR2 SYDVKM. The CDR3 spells CASSSSGTGNSPLHF. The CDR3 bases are TGTGCCAGCAGTTCATCCGGGACAGGCAATTCACCCCTCCACTTT.

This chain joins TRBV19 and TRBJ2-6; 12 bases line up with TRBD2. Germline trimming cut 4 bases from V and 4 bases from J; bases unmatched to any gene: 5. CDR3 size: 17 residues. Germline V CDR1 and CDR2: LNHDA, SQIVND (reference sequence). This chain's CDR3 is CASSSLAGGRGANVLTF. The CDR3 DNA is TGTGCCAGTAGTAGTCTAGCGGGAGGGCGGGGGGCCAACGTCCTGACTTTC. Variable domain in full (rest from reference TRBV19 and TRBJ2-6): DGGITQSPKYLFRKEGQNVTLSCEQNLNHDAMYWYRQDPGQGLRLIYYSQIVNDFQKGDIAEGYSVSREKKESFPLTVTSAQKNPTAFYLCASSSLAGGRGANVLTFGAGSRLTVL.